Below, 12 T cell receptor beta chains from the same sample are listed, as sequenced in a study of monozygotic twins with inflammatory bowel disease. TCRdb reprocessed the 5' RACE reads and keeps a single row for each CDR3 protein, giving no DNA. Its listing shows a few hundred thousand distinct CDR3 sequences. The sequenced sample was blood. The receptors here all came from a human donor with ulcerative colitis or Crohn's disease, or a healthy co-twin of an affected twin (not recorded which).

J is TRBJ2-3 and V is TRBV20-1; without DNA, the TCRdb call of TRBD2 cannot be checked. The germline V gene encodes CDR1 DFQATT and CDR2 SNEGSKA (reference sequence). The CDR3 is made up of 11 amino acids. CDR3 protein: CSARLVDTQYF.

This rearrangement joins TRBV12-3 or TRBV12-4 to TRBJ1-4. The CDR3 is 16 residues long. CDR3 amino acids: CASSLPVEGLNEKLFF.

The V call is TRBV21-1, the J call TRBJ1-1; TCRdb designates TRBD1, a call that cannot be tested without DNA. TRBV21-1 represents a pseudogene. CDR3 size: 13 residues. CDR3 sequence: CASRGAMNTEAFF.

The chain's CDR3 is CASSIQGMGANVLTF. The chain has TRBV11-2 and TRBJ2-6; TCRdb reports TRBD1, a call that lacks DNA to check it against. CDR1 SGHAT and CDR2 FQNNGV come from the germline V gene. This CDR3 is built from 15 residues.

The J gene is TRBJ2-1, the V gene TRBV9; TCRdb's D call, TRBD1, is unchecked because there is no DNA. From germline, CDR1 is SGDLS and CDR2 YYNGEE. The CDR3 spans 15 residues. The chain's CDR3 is CASSAASGELNEQFF.

This chain uses TRBV24-1 with TRBJ1-1; no DNA is available, so the TRBD1 call from TCRdb remains unchecked. The CDR3 covers 13 residues. Germline CDR1 reads KGHDR; CDR2 reads SFDVKD. The CDR3 sequence: CATSDPGRPGAFF.

CDR3 sequence: CASRGLAGVSGELFF. This chain connects TRBV27 to TRBJ2-2; with no DNA, the TCRdb D assignment of TRBD2 cannot be verified. The V gene's germline CDR1 is MNHEY and CDR2 SMNVEV (reference sequence). There are 15 residues in the CDR3.

The rearrangement uses TRBV20-1 and TRBJ1-1; the TCRdb D gene call, TRBD1, has no DNA to confirm it. The CDR3 extends over 14 amino acids. CDR1 is DFQATT and CDR2 is SNEGSKA in the germline V gene (reference sequence). CDR3 loop: CSARDHRGNTEAFF.

The rearrangement links TRBV27 to TRBJ1-2. The V gene's germline CDR1 is MNHEY and CDR2 SMNVEV (reference sequence). The CDR3 contains 13 residues. CDR3 region: CASTAGPGYGYTF.

The rearrangement joins TRBV5-1 to TRBJ2-7; without DNA, the TCRdb call of TRBD1 cannot be checked. This CDR3 comprises 14 residues. Germline V lookup: CDR1 SGHRS, CDR2 YFSETQ. The CDR3 loop is CASSFRGLHYEQYF.

The chain combines TRBV5-1 with TRBJ1-1. CDR3 length: 14 residues. In germline, CDR1 is SGHRS, CDR2 YFSETQ. This CDR3 reads CASSLEAGGTEAFF.

V gene TRBV5-1 combines with J gene TRBJ1-2; without DNA, the TCRdb call of TRBD1 cannot be checked. The CDR3 sequence is 15 residues long. CDR1 SGHRS and CDR2 YFSETQ come from the germline V gene. The CDR3 here is CASSLDGRGGYGYTF.